This TCR beta chain came from a study of blood T cell repertoires in COVID-19. Study as a whole: In each case, the material was cDNA or gDNA derived from T cells, B-cell-depleted T cells, or PBMCs.

TCRdb keeps only in-frame clones here, not all; method: immunoSEQ multiplex PCR. Seen here are 140,000 or so clones, just under 85% observed once, and the top ten hold roughly 3.4%. The cohort comprised adults aged about 18 to 100 years residing in 20 to 30 US areas. The CDR3 is made up of 18 amino acids. Germline lookup yields CDR1 MGHRA and CDR2 YSYEKL. With 2 bases removed from V and 4 bases from J, the gap between germline ends came to 23 bases. In this sample, this clone turned up once. The sequenced sample was PBMCs or T cells enriched from blood (not recorded which). This chain uses TRBV4-1 with TRBJ1-2; a weak D match, TRBD1 (6 bases). The receptor was isolated from a woman between 50 and 59 years old with acute COVID-19. The CDR3 loop reads CASSQSGGGVPGAYGYTF. Written as DNA, the CDR3 is TGCGCCAGCAGCCAAAGCGGGGGAGGGGTTCCGGGGGCCTATGGCTACACCTTC.